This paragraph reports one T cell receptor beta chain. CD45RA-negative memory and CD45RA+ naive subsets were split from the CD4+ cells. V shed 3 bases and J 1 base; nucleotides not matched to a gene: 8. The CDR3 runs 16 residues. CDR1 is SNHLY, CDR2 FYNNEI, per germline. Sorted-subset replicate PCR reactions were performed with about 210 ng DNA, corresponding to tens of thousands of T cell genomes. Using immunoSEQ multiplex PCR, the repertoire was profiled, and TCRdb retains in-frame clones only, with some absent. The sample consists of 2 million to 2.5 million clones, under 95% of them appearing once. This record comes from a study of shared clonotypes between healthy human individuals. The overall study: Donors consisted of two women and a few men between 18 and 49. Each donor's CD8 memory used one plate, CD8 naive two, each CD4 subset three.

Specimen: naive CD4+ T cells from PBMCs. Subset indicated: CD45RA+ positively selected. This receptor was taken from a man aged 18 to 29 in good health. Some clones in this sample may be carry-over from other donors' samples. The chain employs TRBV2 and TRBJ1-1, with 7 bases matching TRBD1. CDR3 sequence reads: CASSDRQGGENTEAFF. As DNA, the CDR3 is TGTGCCAGCAGTGATAGACAGGGAGGCGAGAACACTGAAGCTTTCTTT.